Included here is one T cell receptor (beta chain) sequence, with context. Antigen unknown. TCRdb reprocessed the 5' RACE reads via MiXCR and lists one record per CDR3 protein. This table has 450,000 to 600,000 distinct CDR3 sequences, 17% appearing once. These data belong to a study of T cells after yellow fever vaccination. Findings and limits, study-wide: Relatively few clonotypes were ones that appeared in both CD4 and CD8 compartments. Most clones from primary vaccination resurfaced after the booster (96% CD4, approximately 87% CD8).

V dropped 3 bases and J dropped 3 bases, with 9 bases sitting between them. Germline CDR1 is KGHDR and CDR2 is SFDVKD. The CDR3 extends over 14 amino acids. Sequenced here: PBMCs, sampled less than 6 days after the first yellow fever vaccination. The V call is TRBV24-1, the J call TRBJ2-3; possible D gene TRBD1, 5 bases. The source of this sequence is a man younger than 35 who received the YFV17D yellow fever vaccine. The CDR3 loop reads CATSDPAGTDTQYF. The CDR3 DNA follows: TGTGCCACCAGTGATCCTGCAGGGACAGATACGCAGTATTTT.